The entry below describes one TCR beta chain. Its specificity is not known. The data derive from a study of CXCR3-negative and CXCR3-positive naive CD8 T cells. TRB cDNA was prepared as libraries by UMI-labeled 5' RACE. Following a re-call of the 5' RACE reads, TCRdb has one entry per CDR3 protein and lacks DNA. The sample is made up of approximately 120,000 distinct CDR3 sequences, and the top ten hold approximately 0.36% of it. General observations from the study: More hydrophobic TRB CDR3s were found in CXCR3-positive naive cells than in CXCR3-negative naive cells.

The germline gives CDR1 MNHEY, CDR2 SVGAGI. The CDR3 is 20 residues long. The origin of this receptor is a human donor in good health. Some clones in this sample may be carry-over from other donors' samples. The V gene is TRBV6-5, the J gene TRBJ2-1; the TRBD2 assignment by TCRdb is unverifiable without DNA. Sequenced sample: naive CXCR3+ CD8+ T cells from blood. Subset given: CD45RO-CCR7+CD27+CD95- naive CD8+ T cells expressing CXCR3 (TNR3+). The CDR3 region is CASSLNWGLAQYNTYNEQFF.